A selection of T cell receptor beta chains follows, all from one sample in a study of OX40 agonist ivuxolimab in advanced cancers. Profiled with immunoSEQ multiplex PCR; TCRdb holds only in-frame clones, not every one. The data hold 96,000 or so clones, with about nine tenths observed a single time. The sample in question was CD4+ or CD8+ T cells sorted from blood, obtained in a trial of the OX40 agonist ivuxolimab. The receptors originated from an adult with an advanced solid tumor such as melanoma, head and neck, liver or kidney cancer. Both conserved end residues are trimmed from each CDR3.

j_call	v_call	cdr3_length	cdr3_aa
TRBJ1-2	TRBV30	11	AWSVRGGDGYT
TRBJ2-3	TRBV7-6	13	ASSLDISNADTQY
TRBJ2-3	TRBV6-5	13	ASGRLAASTDTQY
TRBJ1-5	TRBV14	13	ASSQGTGVNQPQH
TRBJ2-7	TRBV7-2	14	ASSFRDRGGNYEQY
TRBJ1-1	TRBV7-2	13	ASSLGAGGDTEAF
TRBJ1-1	TRBV10-3	11	AIRGQVGTEAF
TRBJ2-5	TRBV19	14	ASSIGLGSNSETQY
TRBJ1-3	TRBV29-1	9	SVGEADTIY
TRBJ1-1	TRBV4-2	15	ASSGGTGGFVRTEAF
TRBJ2-1	TRBV7-7	15	ASSSGTSGRAANEQF
TRBJ2-3	TRBV28	15	ASSYQEPGLGSDTQY
TRBJ2-1	TRBV27	14	ASSLGVGTNYNEQF
TRBJ1-4	TRBV19	13	ASTLAGTGGEKLF
TRBJ2-5	TRBV7-2	11	ASSLAWRETQY
TRBJ2-5	TRBV12-5	11	ASGLVPPQTQY
TRBJ1-1	TRBV5-6	15	ASSLGLPRGMNTEAF
TRBJ2-5	TRBV6-1	13	ASSETGEMGETQY
TRBJ2-7	TRBV25-1	14	ASSEYSRGSPYEQY
TRBJ1-2	TRBV5-4	12	ATIGPDSIYGYT
TRBJ2-5	TRBV7-2	11	ASSRRDQETQY
TRBJ2-7	TRBV9	12	ASSLRDYSYEQY
TRBJ1-1	TRBV29-1	11	SVAKELNTEAF
TRBJ2-5	TRBV7-2	12	ASSLVASGETQY
TRBJ2-3	TRBV11-3	14	ASSFEASGSLDTQY
TRBJ1-5	TRBV7-2	13	ASSLRRGDNQPQH
TRBJ2-7	TRBV30	13	AWRTQLAGAYEQY
TRBJ1-2	TRBV6-6	13	ASSPTGQAFYGYT
TRBJ2-2	TRBV7-3	19	ASSPDLHILAVVRDTGELF
TRBJ1-1	TRBV29-1	10	SVEDLSTEAF
TRBJ2-7	TRBV7-8	11	ASSSGRGYEQY
TRBJ2-3	TRBV11-1	16	ASSPGLAGEPSTDTQY
TRBJ2-5	TRBV20-1	9	SARMWETQY
TRBJ2-5	TRBV5-1	14	ASVGWGLTVEETQY
TRBJ2-1	TRBV5-4	14	ASSPDRASVYNEQF
TRBJ2-1	TRBV7-3	15	ASSPGLAGASYNEQF
TRBJ1-1	TRBV7-2	12	ASSFGTLGTEAF
TRBJ2-6	TRBV21-1	17	ASSSTVSPPSSGANVLT
TRBJ2-1	TRBV6-4	12	ASSDYRWGNEQF
TRBJ2-7	TRBV28	10	ASSFSGGEQY
TRBJ2-7	TRBV6-5	8	ASSSHEQY